This T cell receptor (beta chain) was recovered during a study of T cell responses to AZD1222 COVID-19 vaccine. Study results and limitations: After two AZD1222 doses, spike-specific TCR breadth and depth rose versus day 0. The study found vaccine-associated CD4 TCRs spanning spike, dominant at 160-218 and 743-854. Clonal diversity was possibly underestimated, and the donors were mostly white British, with more females. Nearly half of spike-specific TCRs reportedly go after variant regions that carry no mutations.

This table comes from immunoSEQ multiplex PCR, and its TCRdb copy is limited to in-frame clones, with some not included. There are 150,000 to 200,000 clones in the sample; around 92% occur only once, and 1.1% to 1.5% lies in the top ten. Points on this clone: The antigen is not known.

Germline loops: CDR1 SGHRS, CDR2 YFSETQ. The CDR3 length is 14 residues. V gave up 6 bases and J gave up 8 bases; unmatched junction bases: 12. The receptor's source is an adult in good health. Here the sequenced sample was peripheral blood, taken on day 0 of AZD1222 vaccination. V and J are TRBV5-1 and TRBJ1-2; 8 bases map to TRBD1. The CDR3 loop is CASKKGQDPHGYTF. CDR3 sequence (DNA): TGCGCCAGCAAGAAGGGACAGGACCCTCACGGCTACACCTTC.